This is a list of T cell receptor beta chains from one sample in a study of shared clonotypes between healthy human individuals. Method: immunoSEQ multiplex PCR; TCRdb's copy keeps in-frame clones and lacks some. This table has more than 2 million clones, 85% to 95% appearing once. Sequenced input: naive CD8+ T cells from PBMCs. Receptors were obtained from a man between 18 and 35 years old in good health. Some clones in this sample may be carry-over from other donors' samples. The CDR3 runs from the conserved cysteine through the conserved F or W. Each record gives: CDR3 protein, CDR3 DNA, CDR3 length, V gene, D gene, clone size, J gene. D genes are given only for firm matches. The size of a clone is reported for some rows only, either as once, few or many, or as a class for expanded clones.

CDR3aa: CAIRGPLAGAYEQYF; CDR3nt: TGTGCCATCCGGGGACCCCTAGCGGGCGCCTACGAGCAGTACTTC; len: 15; v_gene: TRBV10-3; d_gene: TRBD2; abundance: -; j_gene: TRBJ2-7
CDR3aa: CASRSPLAGLGGSTGELFF; CDR3nt: TGTGCCAGCAGGTCCCCACTAGCGGGCCTAGGGGGTAGCACCGGGGAGCTGTTTTTT; len: 19; v_gene: TRBV27; d_gene: TRBD2; abundance: once; j_gene: TRBJ2-2
CDR3aa: CASSQGAGSSYNEQFF; CDR3nt: TGCGCCAGCAGCCAAGGAGCGGGATCATCCTACAATGAGCAGTTCTTC; len: 16; v_gene: TRBV4-1; d_gene: TRBD2; abundance: -; j_gene: TRBJ2-1
CDR3aa: CASSLGRLDTQYF; CDR3nt: TGCGCCAGCAGCTTAGGACGTCTCGATACGCAGTATTTT; len: 13; v_gene: TRBV5-1; d_gene: -; abundance: -; j_gene: TRBJ2-3
CDR3aa: CASSPNTEAFF; CDR3nt: TGTGCCAGCAGCCCGAACACTGAAGCTTTCTTT; len: 11; v_gene: TRBV16; d_gene: -; abundance: few; j_gene: TRBJ1-1
CDR3aa: CASALQETQYF; CDR3nt: TGCGCCAGCGCTTTACAAGAGACCCAGTACTTC; len: 11; v_gene: TRBV10-2; d_gene: -; abundance: -; j_gene: TRBJ2-5
CDR3aa: CASTRLGYNEQFF; CDR3nt: TGTGCCAGTACCCGACTAGGGTACAATGAGCAGTTCTTC; len: 13; v_gene: TRBV19; d_gene: -; abundance: -; j_gene: TRBJ2-1
CDR3aa: CASSWEAGVSLSYEQYF; CDR3nt: TGTGCCAGCAGCTGGGAGGCAGGGGTATCGTTGTCCTACGAGCAGTACTTC; len: 17; v_gene: TRBV28; d_gene: -; abundance: -; j_gene: TRBJ2-7
CDR3aa: CASSDTTGSSGPDTQYF; CDR3nt: TGTGCCAGCAGCGACACAACAGGTTCCTCGGGGCCAGATACGCAGTATTTT; len: 17; v_gene: TRBV7-9; d_gene: -; abundance: -; j_gene: TRBJ2-3
CDR3aa: CASSLGDRGSDTQYF; CDR3nt: TGTGCCAGCAGCTTAGGGGACAGGGGTTCAGATACGCAGTATTTT; len: 15; v_gene: TRBV11-2; d_gene: TRBD1; abundance: -; j_gene: TRBJ2-3
CDR3aa: CASRGTAWETQYF; CDR3nt: TGTGCCAGCAGGGGGACGGCCTGGGAGACCCAGTACTTC; len: 13; v_gene: TRBV6-1; d_gene: -; abundance: -; j_gene: TRBJ2-5
CDR3aa: CASRSSPQETQYF; CDR3nt: TGTGCCAGCAGGTCTAGCCCGCAAGAGACCCAGTACTTC; len: 13; v_gene: TRBV6-5; d_gene: -; abundance: -; j_gene: TRBJ2-5
CDR3aa: CASSIQGWEQYF; CDR3nt: TGTGCCAGCAGTATTCAGGGGTGGGAGCAGTACTTC; len: 12; v_gene: TRBV25-1; d_gene: -; abundance: -; j_gene: TRBJ2-7
CDR3aa: CASSRGTNIYNEQFF; CDR3nt: TGTGCCAGCAGTCGGGGGACTAACATATACAATGAGCAGTTCTTC; len: 15; v_gene: TRBV2; d_gene: TRBD2; abundance: -; j_gene: TRBJ2-1
CDR3aa: CASSFSPQDRGFTYEQYF; CDR3nt: TGTGCCAGCAGTTTTTCCCCCCAGGACAGGGGGTTTACCTACGAGCAGTACTTC; len: 18; v_gene: TRBV28; d_gene: TRBD1; abundance: -; j_gene: TRBJ2-7
CDR3aa: CASRGRRGGVAKNIQYF; CDR3nt: TGTGCCAGCAGGGGTAGACGAGGGGGCGTGGCCAAAAACATTCAGTACTTC; len: 17; v_gene: TRBV7-2; d_gene: TRBD1; abundance: few; j_gene: TRBJ2-4
CDR3aa: CASSQDGPDYVTSSLHF; CDR3nt: TGCGCCAGCAGCCAAGATGGCCCCGACTACGTTACATCGTCCCTCCACTTT; len: 17; v_gene: TRBV4-1; d_gene: -; abundance: -; j_gene: TRBJ1-6
CDR3aa: CASSSGQGDTEAFF; CDR3nt: TGTGCCAGCAGCTCGGGACAGGGGGACACTGAAGCTTTCTTT; len: 14; v_gene: TRBV7-9; d_gene: TRBD1; abundance: -; j_gene: TRBJ1-1
CDR3aa: CAWSWTSGKYEQYF; CDR3nt: TGTGCCTGGAGCTGGACTAGCGGGAAGTACGAGCAGTACTTC; len: 14; v_gene: TRBV30; d_gene: TRBD2; abundance: -; j_gene: TRBJ2-7
CDR3aa: CASSSGRGETDTQYF; CDR3nt: TGTGCCAGCAGCTCCGGAAGGGGGGAGACAGATACGCAGTATTTT; len: 15; v_gene: TRBV11-2; d_gene: -; abundance: -; j_gene: TRBJ2-3
CDR3aa: CASSWKDSDTTDTQYF; CDR3nt: TGTGCCAGCAGTTGGAAGGACTCCGATACCACAGATACGCAGTATTTT; len: 16; v_gene: TRBV27; d_gene: -; abundance: once; j_gene: TRBJ2-3
CDR3aa: CASSWGGAEAFF; CDR3nt: TGCGCCAGCAGCTGGGGAGGGGCGGAAGCTTTCTTT; len: 12; v_gene: TRBV5-1; d_gene: -; abundance: -; j_gene: TRBJ1-1
CDR3aa: CASSLYEQYF; CDR3nt: TGCGCCAGCAGCTTGTACGAGCAGTACTTC; len: 10; v_gene: TRBV5-1; d_gene: -; abundance: -; j_gene: TRBJ2-7
CDR3aa: CAISESTVYGYTF; CDR3nt: TGTGCCATCAGTGAGTCAACAGTTTATGGCTACACCTTC; len: 13; v_gene: TRBV10-3; d_gene: -; abundance: -; j_gene: TRBJ1-2
CDR3aa: CASSPRGGRDTEAFF; CDR3nt: TGTGCCAGCAGCCCAAGAGGGGGAAGGGACACTGAAGCTTTCTTT; len: 15; v_gene: TRBV6-5; d_gene: -; abundance: -; j_gene: TRBJ1-1
CDR3aa: CASSKGGYGKGQYF; CDR3nt: TGTGCCAGCAGCAAAGGGGGCTACGGGAAAGGGCAGTACTTC; len: 14; v_gene: TRBV21-1; d_gene: -; abundance: -; j_gene: TRBJ2-7
CDR3aa: CAWSVAGWETQYF; CDR3nt: TGTGCCTGGAGTGTAGCAGGGTGGGAGACCCAGTACTTC; len: 13; v_gene: TRBV30; d_gene: -; abundance: -; j_gene: TRBJ2-5
CDR3aa: CASSLARASGSSYNEQFF; CDR3nt: TGTGCCAGCAGCTTAGCGCGGGCTAGCGGTAGCTCCTACAATGAGCAGTTCTTC; len: 18; v_gene: TRBV7-9; d_gene: TRBD2; abundance: -; j_gene: TRBJ2-1
CDR3aa: CASSPLAGQKYF; CDR3nt: TGTGCCAGCAGCCCATTAGCGGGACAGAAGTACTTC; len: 12; v_gene: TRBV5-6; d_gene: -; abundance: -; j_gene: TRBJ2-5
CDR3aa: CASSQPGANVLTF; CDR3nt: TGTGCCAGCAGCCAACCTGGGGCCAACGTCCTGACTTTC; len: 13; v_gene: TRBV14; d_gene: -; abundance: -; j_gene: TRBJ2-6